Shown below are 13 T cell receptor beta chains from a single sample sequenced in a study of molecular identifiers for immune sequencing clone quantification. TCRdb processed the PCR reads anew with MiXCR; each CDR3 protein has one entry. This table has 60,000 to 70,000 distinct CDR3 sequences, around 19% appearing once. Sequences were obtained from naive CD8+ T cells from blood, with Jurkat cell RNA spiked in. Documented subset: FACS-sorted CD8+CD4-CCR7+CD45RA+ naive T cells. The receptors come from a human donor in good health. Some libraries in this study had Jurkat cell RNA spiked in.

To note about this clonotype: This clone may be a read error of a much larger clone one base away. The chain couples TRBV19 to TRBJ2-5; D is possibly TRBD2 (6 bases). The CDR3 spans 15 residues. Germline V lookup: CDR1 LNHDA, CDR2 SQIVND (reference sequence). The CDR3 spells CASRIDLGGQETQYF. In DNA, the CDR3 is TGTGCCAGTAGGATAGATCTCGGGGGACAAGAGACCCAGTACTTC.

The table lists this clonotype with many counts. V usage is TRBV5-6 and J usage is TRBJ2-5; D gene ambiguous. The CDR3 has 13 residues. With 4 bases removed from V and 5 bases from J, the gap between germline ends came to 12 bases. The V gene's germline CDR1 is SGHDT and CDR2 YYEEEE. The CDR3 reads CASSPEKFETQYF. The CDR3, as DNA: TGTGCCAGCAGCCCGGAGAAGTTTGAGACCCAGTACTTC.

This clonotype was seen more than once but under ten times. The rearrangement uses TRBV4-1 and TRBJ1-1, with D unresolved. The ends were cut back, 4 bases at V and 4 bases at J, with 16 bases in the middle. Germline CDR1 and CDR2: MGHRA and YSYEKL. The CDR3 contains 15 residues. Here the CDR3 reads CASSLTTGIRTEAFF. The CDR3 coding sequence is TGCGCCAGCAGCCTTACGACGGGGATTCGCACTGAAGCTTTCTTT.

This clonotype was counted ten times or more. The chain uses TRBV7-9 and TRBJ2-1, with TRBD2 matching 7 bases. Germline-derived CDR1 and CDR2 are SEHNR and FQNEAQ (reference sequence). The CDR3 contains 16 residues. V lost 0 bases, J lost 4 bases, and 6 bases stayed unmatched. The CDR3 coding sequence is TGTGCCAGCAGCTTAGCGTTGCGGGAGCCGTACAATGAGCAGTTCTTC. It specifies CASSLALREPYNEQFF. The full variable domain, in which reference TRBV7-9 and TRBJ2-1 provide the parts outside the CDR3, is DTGVSQNPRHKITKRGQNVTFRCDPISEHNRLYWYRQTLGQGPEFLTYFQNEAQLEKSRLLSDRFSAERPKGSFSTLEIQRTEQGDSAMYLCASSLALREPYNEQFFGPGTRLTVL.

This clonotype was seen at least ten times. CDR3 amino acids: CASSSNLGKNTGELFF. CDR3 DNA sequence: TGTGCCAGCAGCTCAAACCTTGGGAAGAACACCGGGGAGCTGTTTTTT. V usage is TRBV7-9 and J usage is TRBJ2-2; D call uncertain. This CDR3 is 16 amino acids long. In germline, CDR1 is SEHNR, CDR2 FQNEAQ (reference sequence). The V end lost 4 bases, the J end lost 1 base, and 13 bases lay between the germline ends. Complete variable domain (other parts from reference TRBV7-9 and TRBJ2-2): DTGVSQNPRHKITKRGQNVTFRCDPISEHNRLYWYRQTLGQGPEFLTYFQNEAQLEKSRLLSDRFSAERPKGSFSTLEIQRTEQGDSAMYLCASSSNLGKNTGELFFGEGSRLTVL.

This clonotype has just a few counts. The chain links TRBV28 to TRBJ2-7, with no clear D. CDR1 is MDHEN, CDR2 SYDVKM, per germline. The CDR3 covers 13 residues. V was pared by 7 bases and J by 5 bases, with 15 bases between. The CDR3 DNA reads TGTGCCAGCACCAACCAACCCATACACGAGCAGTACTTC. This gives the protein CASTNQPIHEQYF.

This clonotype has just a few counts. Given a much more abundant clone one base away, this may be a read error. This chain joins TRBV6-5 and TRBJ2-3, with D unclear. Germline loops: CDR1 MNHEY, CDR2 SVGAGI. This CDR3 has 14 residues. Trimming took off 2 bases at V and 5 bases at J, with 11 bases between the two ends. The chain's CDR3 is CASSYQKPGDTQYF. DNA of the CDR3: TGTGCCAGCAGTTACCAGAAACCGGGAGATACGCAGTATTTT.

There are many counts of this clonotype. The CDR3 DNA sequence: TGTGCCAGCAGGGCACTAGCGGGGAATGAGCAGTTCTTC. Its translation: CASRALAGNEQFF. This rearrangement joins TRBV7-2 to TRBJ2-1, with 10 bases that match TRBD2. The junction had 3 bases not matched to a gene; V was cut back by 6 bases and J by 7 bases. CDR1 and CDR2 from the germline V gene are SGHTA and FQGNSA. This CDR3 comprises 13 residues.

The sample holds many counts of this clonotype. The CDR3 protein is CSVEQGTGYEQYF. DNA of the CDR3: TGCAGCGTTGAACAGGGGACAGGTTACGAGCAGTACTTC. This rearrangement joins TRBV29-1 to TRBJ2-7; 8 bases map to TRBD1. There are 13 residues in the CDR3. Germline loops: CDR1 SQVTM, CDR2 ANQGSEA. The ends lost 2 bases at V and 4 bases at J; junction bases unmatched: 4.

This clonotype showed up many times. The chain has TRBV20-1 and TRBJ2-1, with 10 positions matching TRBD2. This CDR3 region has 16 residues. The V and J ends lost 0 bases and 2 bases, in that order; junction bases with no gene match: 4. From germline, CDR1 is DFQATT and CDR2 SNEGSKA (reference sequence). The CDR3 region has the DNA TGCAGTGCTAGAGAAACTAGCGGGATCCCCTACAATGAGCAGTTCTTC. This encodes CSARETSGIPYNEQFF.

This clonotype was seen ten or more times. The rearrangement uses TRBV4-3 and TRBJ2-3; weak D call: TRBD2 (5 bases). Between the trimmed V and J ends, which lost 4 bases and 0 bases, there was a span of 11 bases. This CDR3 spans 15 amino acids. Per germline, CDR1 LGHNA and CDR2 YSLEER. The CDR3 nucleotides are TGCGCCAGCAGCCCTGACTACCTGAGCACAGATACGCAGTATTTT. It translates to CASSPDYLSTDTQYF.

This clonotype was observed a few times. This chain connects TRBV20-1 to TRBJ2-7; D gene uncertain. Trimming took off 0 bases at V and 3 bases at J, with 9 bases between the two ends. This CDR3 spans 13 amino acids. Germline CDR1 is DFQATT and CDR2 is SNEGSKA (reference sequence). CDR3 nucleotides: TGCAGTGCTAGAGATCGTTCACTCTACGAGCAGTACTTC. It codes for CSARDRSLYEQYF.

This clonotype was seen ten or more times. This chain links TRBV15 with TRBJ1-5, with D perhaps TRBD1 (5 bases). V dropped 3 bases and J dropped 5 bases, with 23 bases sitting between them. The CDR3 extends over 18 amino acids. Germline V CDR1 and CDR2: LNHNV, YYDKDF (reference sequence). In DNA form, the CDR3 reads TGTGCCACCAGCAGTCTGATGGACAAGTTCACCCCAGATCAGCCCCAGCATTTT. Protein: CATSSLMDKFTPDQPQHF. The variable domain in full, with the rest retrieved from reference TRBV15 and TRBJ1-5, is DAMVIQNPRYQVTQFGKPVTLSCSQTLNHNVMYWYQQKSSQAPKLLFHYYDKDFNNEADTPDNFQSRRPNTSFCFLDIRSPGLGDTAMYLCATSSLMDKFTPDQPQHFGDGTRLSIL.